This entry features one TCR beta chain sequence. The germline V gene has CDR1 MDHEN and CDR2 SYDVKM. Trimming cost V 3 bases and J 0 bases; bases outside gene matches: 12. This CDR3 is 18 amino acids long. This sample is part of a study of blood T cell repertoires in COVID-19. Across the study: Samples came from the United States, Italy and Spain, spanning acute and convalescent COVID-19. PBMCs, B-cell-depleted T cells, or T cells provided the cDNA or gDNA that made up the material.

The authors' processing: Researchers report that nucleated cell counts were estimated from reference gene primer amplification. Assay used: immunoSEQ multiplex PCR; TCRdb lists only in-frame clones, some missing. V and J calls and clone size are those listed in that table; D and trimming were worked out from the DNA. Of roughly 100,000 clones detected, roughly nine tenths appear once; the ten largest clones hold 3.5%. The rearrangement links TRBV28 to TRBJ2-7; 9 positions match TRBD2. This receptor was identified in an older woman with acute or convalescent COVID-19. The sample consisted of peripheral blood. CDR3 in amino acids: CASSFLASGKQTSYEQYF. The CDR3, as DNA: TGTGCCAGCAGTTTCCTGGCTAGCGGGAAACAGACCTCCTACGAGCAGTACTTC.